The 16 T cell receptor beta chains below were found in one sample sequenced in a study of blood T cells in healthy people across ages. Using a J-beta primer mix together with a sample-barcoded 5' primer, a second PCR was run for about 6 to 12 cycles. TCRdb independently ran MiXCR on the 5' RACE reads; one entry per CDR3 protein. This table holds 750,000 to 950,000 distinct CDR3 sequences, approximately 55% found once. Material: blood. The origin of the receptors is a man of 80 years or more in good health.

The V and J genes are TRBV7-8 and TRBJ2-1; D is possibly TRBD1 (5 bases). The CDR3 consists of 13 residues. Germline CDR1 is SGHVS and CDR2 is FQNEAQ. With 6 bases removed from V and 6 bases from J, the gap between germline ends came to 12 bases. Written as DNA, the CDR3 is TGTGCCAGCAGGACCAGGGCTGGCAATGAGCAGTTCTTC. This encodes CASRTRAGNEQFF.

This clonotype came up once. The chain links TRBV20-1 to TRBJ2-5; tentatively, D is TRBD2 (6 bases). Germline V gene data show CDR1 as DFQATT and CDR2 as SNEGSKA (reference sequence). The CDR3 is 14 residues long. Trimming removed 5 bases from V and 3 bases from J, with 16 bases in between. This CDR3 reads CSAPLTSREETQYF. As DNA, the CDR3 is TGCAGTGCTCCATTAACTAGCCGAGAAGAGACCCAGTACTTC.

The table lists this clonotype with a few counts. V gene TRBV14 combines with J gene TRBJ1-2; a weak D match, TRBD1 (6 bases). Germline-derived CDR1 and CDR2 are SGHDN and FVKESK. The CDR3 spans 15 residues. Trimming took off 1 base at V and 3 bases at J, with 12 bases between the two ends. The CDR3 DNA follows: TGTGCCAGCAGCCAAGCGGGGGCGAGGGACTATGGCTACACCTTC. Protein product: CASSQAGARDYGYTF.

The gene calls are TRBV7-3 and TRBJ2-6; D is ambiguous. CDR3 length: 14 residues. The germline CDR1 and CDR2 sequences are SGHTA and FQGTGA. Trimming pared 4 bases from V and 4 bases from J, leaving 8 bases between. The DNA for the CDR3 is TGTGCCAGCAGCTCCTCGGTCGGGGCCAACGTCCTGACTTTC. It encodes CASSSSVGANVLTF.

A single count supports this clonotype. The V gene is TRBV27, the J gene TRBJ2-3; 9 bases align to TRBD2. Germline V CDR1 and CDR2: MNHEY, SMNVEV (reference sequence). The V segment lost 3 bases and the J segment 14 bases; nucleotides outside the gene matches: 18. The CDR3 covers 16 residues. The DNA for the CDR3 is TGTGCCAGCAGTTTTGTCGAGCGGGAGGATTACAGATACGCGTATTTT. Protein sequence: CASSFVEREDYRYAYF.

The chain links TRBV7-9 to TRBJ2-3, with D unresolved. Germline lookup yields CDR1 SEHNR and CDR2 FQNEAQ (reference sequence). V shed 5 bases and J shed 14 bases, with 29 bases lying between them. The CDR3 runs to 16 residues. This CDR3 is CASSQSTSIEHRYAYF. The CDR3 DNA reads as TGTGCCAGCAGCCAAAGCACATCTATCGAGCACAGATACGCGTATTTT.

The chain uses TRBV5-5 and TRBJ2-7; D may match TRBD1 or TRBD2 (5 bases each). The DNA end is more similar to TRBJ2-5, so the J call may be wrong. Germline V gene data show CDR1 as SGHKS and CDR2 as YYEKEE (reference sequence). The CDR3 runs 14 residues. CDR3 nucleotides: TGTGCCAGCAGCTTGCCCGGGACGGAAGAGACCCAGTACTTC. It specifies CASSLPGTEETQYF.

This clonotype was picked up a small number of times. A single base separates this from a much larger clone, so it may be a read error. The chain uses TRBV18 and TRBJ2-1; D is unresolved. The germline V gene has CDR1 KGHSH and CDR2 LQKENI. The V end lost 2 bases, the J end lost 13 bases, and 15 bases lay between the germline ends. The CDR3 loop spans 13 amino acids. Here the CDR3 reads CASSPLMAETQFF. The CDR3 coding sequence is TGTGCCAGCTCACCATTAATGGCAGAGACCCAGTTCTTC.

J is TRBJ2-7 and V is TRBV20-1; D may match TRBD1 or TRBD2 (5 bases each). There are 15 residues in the CDR3. CDR1 and CDR2 from the germline V gene are DFQATT and SNEGSKA (reference sequence). Trimming left V 5 bases short and J 2 bases short, with 19 bases between. The CDR3 sequence: CSASRIGAKAYEQYF. CDR3 in DNA: TGCAGTGCTTCAAGAATCGGGGCTAAAGCCTACGAGCAGTACTTC.

The chain employs TRBV6-6 and TRBJ2-3; possibly TRBD2 for D (7 bases). Germline loops: CDR1 MNHNY, CDR2 SVGAGI (reference sequence). V was clipped by 6 bases and J by 3 bases, with 13 bases between them. The CDR3 is made up of 14 amino acids. The CDR3 nucleotides are TGTGCCAGCAGGGAGGGGAGGGGGACAGATACGCAGTATTTT. The encoded protein is CASREGRGTDTQYF.

This clonotype turned up a few times. This chain joins TRBV12-3 or TRBV12-4 and TRBJ1-2, with D hard to call. The CDR3 runs to 14 residues. V was shortened by 5 bases and J by 2 bases, with 12 bases between the two germline ends. CDR3 coding DNA: TGTGCCAGCAGTCCCCAGATAGGGAACTATGGCTACACCTTC. It codes for CASSPQIGNYGYTF.

J is TRBJ2-7 and V is TRBV7-2; 9 nucleotides agree with TRBD2. Germline assignment: CDR1 SGHTA and CDR2 FQGNSA. The CDR3 loop spans 14 amino acids. Losses at the gene ends were 3 bases for V and 5 bases for J; bases not matched to a gene: 5. For the CDR3, the DNA is TGTGCCAGCAGCTTTAGCGGGAGTGCTAACGAGCAGTACTTC. Its translation is CASSFSGSANEQYF.

This clonotype was seen only a few times. The chain links TRBV12-3 or TRBV12-4 to TRBJ1-2, with a possible D match to TRBD1 (6 bases). This CDR3 comprises 12 residues. V was cut by 5 bases and J by 4 bases, with 8 bases left in between. Written as DNA, the CDR3 is TGTGCCAGCAGTGGCAGGGGCTATGGCTACACCTTC. Protein: CASSGRGYGYTF.

The DNA for the CDR3 is TGCAGTGCTAGGGCACCGGGACAGGGGCCCTACGAGCAGTACTTC. As protein: CSARAPGQGPYEQYF. The chain links TRBV20-1 to TRBJ2-5, with 10 bases matching TRBD1. The closer fit of TRBJ2-7 to the DNA end suggests the J call may be wrong. The germline CDR1 and CDR2 sequences are DFQATT and SNEGSKA (reference sequence). This CDR3 contains 15 residues.

This clonotype appeared once. The gene calls are TRBV4-1 and TRBJ2-7; TRBD1 agrees at 10 bases. J lost 3 bases, V lost 4 bases, and 6 bases had no gene match. Per the germline V gene, CDR1 is MGHRA and CDR2 is YSYEKL. The CDR3 is 15 amino acids. The CDR3 nucleotides are TGCGCCAGCAGCCCCGAAGACAGGGGGCTCTACGAGCAGTACTTC. Encoded protein: CASSPEDRGLYEQYF.

This chain links TRBV20-1 with TRBJ1-1; D unclear. The germline V and J ends were trimmed by 4 bases and 1 base, with 7 bases remaining between them. Germline-derived CDR1 and CDR2 are DFQATT and SNEGSKA (reference sequence). The CDR3 length is 12 residues. In nucleotides, the CDR3 is TGCAGTGCTAAGGCACAGAACACTGAAGCTTTCTTT. It is translated as CSAKAQNTEAFF.